These T cell receptor beta chains were read from a single sample in a study of T cell repertoires in cytomegalovirus infection. No antigen is known for these receptors. One entry per CDR3 protein results from TCRdb running MiXCR on the reads. This repertoire shows around 310,000 distinct CDR3 sequences, about 28% found once; its top ten account for roughly 20%. The source material was cultured PBMCs, sampled from culture after CMV antigen stimulation. These receptors were obtained from a human donor in good health (CMV status not recorded). Some clones in this sample may be carry-over from other donors' samples. CDR3s include the opening cysteine and the closing phenylalanine or tryptophan. Each record gives: clone size, J gene, V gene, D gene, CDR3 DNA, CDR3 protein. A D gene is named only where the DNA matches it firmly. Not all rows give a size; the values are once, few, many and, for expanded clones, a class.

clone size: few; J gene: TRBJ1-2; V gene: TRBV29-1; D gene: TRBD1; CDR3 DNA: TGCAGCGCTGAGCAGACAGGGCAATATGGCTACACCTTC; CDR3 protein: CSAEQTGQYGYTF
clone size: many; J gene: TRBJ2-1; V gene: TRBV7-8; D gene: .; CDR3 DNA: TGTGCCAGCAGCTTTTTGAGAGGTCAAGGGTACAATGAGCAGTTCTTC; CDR3 protein: CASSFLRGQGYNEQFF
clone size: few; J gene: TRBJ1-4; V gene: TRBV7-2; D gene: TRBD1; CDR3 DNA: TGTGCCAGCAGCTTCGGGACAGGGTACGAAAAACTGTTTTTT; CDR3 protein: CASSFGTGYEKLFF
clone size: .; J gene: TRBJ2-7; V gene: TRBV27; D gene: .; CDR3 DNA: TGTGCCAGCAGTGACTACCGGGACAACTCCCACCCCTCCTACGAGCAGTACTTC; CDR3 protein: CASSDYRDNSHPSYEQYF
clone size: many; J gene: TRBJ1-1; V gene: TRBV6-2/TRBV6-3; D gene: .; CDR3 DNA: TGTGCCAGCACCCCCTTTCGGGAATACACTGAAGCTTTCTTT; CDR3 protein: CASTPFREYTEAFF
clone size: .; J gene: TRBJ2-3; V gene: TRBV11-2; D gene: TRBD2; CDR3 DNA: TGTGCCAGCAGCTTTTCTAGCGGGAATACGCAGTATTTT; CDR3 protein: CASSFSSGNTQYF
clone size: many; J gene: TRBJ1-3; V gene: TRBV10-3; D gene: .; CDR3 DNA: TGTGCCATCGCCGGGGCTATCGCCAATGGAAACACCATATATTTT; CDR3 protein: CAIAGAIANGNTIYF
clone size: .; J gene: TRBJ2-1; V gene: TRBV4-2; D gene: .; CDR3 DNA: TGTGCCAGCAGCCAAGATTGGGGAGGAACCAGAAAGCAGTTCTTC; CDR3 protein: CASSQDWGGTRKQFF
clone size: many; J gene: TRBJ2-4; V gene: TRBV7-2; D gene: .; CDR3 DNA: TGTGCCAGCAGCTTAGCGCGACCTGGGCTACCAAACATTCAGTACTTC; CDR3 protein: CASSLARPGLPNIQYF
clone size: .; J gene: TRBJ2-3; V gene: TRBV27; D gene: TRBD2; CDR3 DNA: TGTGCCAGCAGTTTCTCTCCGGGACTAGCGGGACCAGATACGCAGTATTTT; CDR3 protein: CASSFSPGLAGPDTQYF
clone size: .; J gene: TRBJ1-1; V gene: TRBV20-1; D gene: .; CDR3 DNA: TGCAGTGCCATGAGGGGGGGAGAGGGCACTGAAGCTTTCTTT; CDR3 protein: CSAMRGGEGTEAFF
clone size: .; J gene: TRBJ2-4; V gene: TRBV7-2; D gene: .; CDR3 DNA: TGTGCCAGCAGCTTAAGACAGAACATTCAGTACTTC; CDR3 protein: CASSLRQNIQYF
clone size: .; J gene: TRBJ1-6; V gene: TRBV6-6; D gene: .; CDR3 DNA: TGTGCCAGCAGGAACCACCTGGCTGATAATTCACCCCTCCACTTT; CDR3 protein: CASRNHLADNSPLHF
clone size: .; J gene: TRBJ2-1; V gene: TRBV30; D gene: TRBD2; CDR3 DNA: TGTGCCTGGAGAGGGGCGGGAGGGGACAATGAGCAGTTCTTC; CDR3 protein: CAWRGAGGDNEQFF
clone size: few; J gene: TRBJ2-1; V gene: TRBV6-1; D gene: TRBD1; CDR3 DNA: TGTGCCAGCAATCGACAGGGGGCCTTCAAGTTCTTC; CDR3 protein: CASNRQGAFKFF
clone size: .; J gene: TRBJ2-5; V gene: TRBV7-3; D gene: TRBD2; CDR3 DNA: TGTGCCAGCAGCTTACAGCGGGGGGGCCCTGAGACCCAGTACTTC; CDR3 protein: CASSLQRGGPETQYF
clone size: .; J gene: TRBJ2-5; V gene: TRBV19; D gene: .; CDR3 DNA: TGTGCCAGTACCCCAGGGCTCCCGCCAGGGACCCAGTACTTC; CDR3 protein: CASTPGLPPGTQYF
clone size: .; J gene: TRBJ2-7; V gene: TRBV27; D gene: TRBD1; CDR3 DNA: TGTGCCAGCAGTTTGACAGGGGTTTCCTACGAGCAGTACTTC; CDR3 protein: CASSLTGVSYEQYF
clone size: .; J gene: TRBJ1-6; V gene: TRBV6-8; D gene: TRBD1; CDR3 DNA: TGTGCCAGCAGTCGGACAGGGGGCAACTATAATTCACCCCTCCACTTT; CDR3 protein: CASSRTGGNYNSPLHF
clone size: once; J gene: TRBJ1-4; V gene: TRBV6-5; D gene: TRBD1; CDR3 DNA: TGTGCCAGCAGGAGGACAGGCACAACTAATGAAAAACTGTTTTTT; CDR3 protein: CASRRTGTTNEKLFF
clone size: .; J gene: TRBJ2-1; V gene: TRBV10-3; D gene: TRBD2; CDR3 DNA: TGTGCCATCAGGGAACCGACTAGCGGGGGCTACAATGAGCAGTTCTTC; CDR3 protein: CAIREPTSGGYNEQFF
clone size: .; J gene: TRBJ1-5; V gene: TRBV6-5; D gene: .; CDR3 DNA: TGTGCCAGCAGTTATAGGGGGGGAAGCAATCAGCCCCAGCATTTT; CDR3 protein: CASSYRGGSNQPQHF
clone size: many; J gene: TRBJ1-1; V gene: TRBV7-9; D gene: TRBD1; CDR3 DNA: TGTGCCAGCAGCTTAGGACAGGGGGCGAGAACTGAAGCTTTCTTT; CDR3 protein: CASSLGQGARTEAFF
clone size: .; J gene: TRBJ2-7; V gene: TRBV7-8; D gene: .; CDR3 DNA: TGTGCCAGCAGCTTAGCCGAGACATTGGACGAGCAGTACTTC; CDR3 protein: CASSLAETLDEQYF
clone size: few; J gene: TRBJ1-1; V gene: TRBV10-3; D gene: .; CDR3 DNA: TGTGCCATCAGCGGACACGGGGCCAACACTGAAGCTTTCTTT; CDR3 protein: CAISGHGANTEAFF
clone size: once; J gene: TRBJ1-1; V gene: TRBV27; D gene: .; CDR3 DNA: TGTGCCAGCAGCTTAATGCCAGGACAGTTCATGAACACTGAAGCTTTCTTT; CDR3 protein: CASSLMPGQFMNTEAFF
clone size: once; J gene: TRBJ2-5; V gene: TRBV7-9; D gene: .; CDR3 DNA: TGTGCCAGCAGCCCGCTCCTAGGGCCGGCGGAGACCCAGTACTTC; CDR3 protein: CASSPLLGPAETQYF
clone size: .; J gene: TRBJ2-7; V gene: TRBV20-1; D gene: .; CDR3 DNA: TGCAGTGCTAGACTCCCGGGCAGAAGCCCCTACGAGCAGTACTTC; CDR3 protein: CSARLPGRSPYEQYF
clone size: few; J gene: TRBJ1-6; V gene: TRBV7-2; D gene: .; CDR3 DNA: TGTGCCAGCAGCGCCCGTACCTATAATTCACCCCTCCACTTT; CDR3 protein: CASSARTYNSPLHF
clone size: many; J gene: TRBJ1-5; V gene: TRBV6-1; D gene: TRBD1; CDR3 DNA: TGTGCCAGCAGTGTGGGACAGGGATACCGTCAGCCCCAGCATTTT; CDR3 protein: CASSVGQGYRQPQHF
clone size: few; J gene: TRBJ2-1; V gene: TRBV7-9; D gene: TRBD2; CDR3 DNA: TGTGCCAGCAGCGTGCTAGCGGGGGGCAGCAATGAGCAGTTCTTC; CDR3 protein: CASSVLAGGSNEQFF
clone size: .; J gene: TRBJ2-1; V gene: TRBV29-1; D gene: TRBD1; CDR3 DNA: TGCAGCGTCGGACAGGCCTCCTGGGACAATGAGCAGTTCTTC; CDR3 protein: CSVGQASWDNEQFF
clone size: .; J gene: TRBJ1-6; V gene: TRBV6-8; D gene: .; CDR3 DNA: TGTGCCAGCCGACGGCAGGATAATTCACCCCTCCACTTT; CDR3 protein: CASRRQDNSPLHF
clone size: few; J gene: TRBJ2-2; V gene: TRBV11-2; D gene: .; CDR3 DNA: TGTGCCAGCAGCTTAGTCGGCGGGCCCACCGGGGAGCTGTTTTTT; CDR3 protein: CASSLVGGPTGELFF
clone size: .; J gene: TRBJ1-6; V gene: TRBV6-5; D gene: .; CDR3 DNA: TGTGCCAGCGCCCGGGGACGTTATAATTCACCCCTCCACTTT; CDR3 protein: CASARGRYNSPLHF
clone size: many; J gene: TRBJ1-1; V gene: TRBV6-5; D gene: .; CDR3 DNA: TGTGCCAGCAGTTACTCATTGTTATTACCTGAAGCTTTCTTT; CDR3 protein: CASSYSLLLPEAFF
clone size: .; J gene: TRBJ1-1; V gene: TRBV28; D gene: .; CDR3 DNA: TGTGCCAGCAGTCCTACCCGGGGCTTTGTATCCTCCCCGAACACTGAAGCTTTCTTT; CDR3 protein: CASSPTRGFVSSPNTEAFF
clone size: .; J gene: TRBJ1-1; V gene: TRBV19; D gene: .; CDR3 DNA: TGTGCCAGTAGTATAGATCTTGAAGCTTTCTTT; CDR3 protein: CASSIDLEAFF
clone size: .; J gene: TRBJ1-1; V gene: TRBV7-6; D gene: .; CDR3 DNA: TGTGCCAGCAGCTTAGCGGGGAAACGGGAAGCTTTCTTT; CDR3 protein: CASSLAGKREAFF
clone size: .; J gene: TRBJ1-6; V gene: TRBV7-9; D gene: TRBD1; CDR3 DNA: TGTGCCAGCAGCTTAGCTGGGACAGATAATTCACCCCTCCACTTT; CDR3 protein: CASSLAGTDNSPLHF
clone size: .; J gene: TRBJ1-2; V gene: TRBV5-1; D gene: TRBD1; CDR3 DNA: TGCGCCAGCAGCGGGACAGGCCGGACCCTCTTC; CDR3 protein: CASSGTGRTLF
clone size: .; J gene: TRBJ1-1; V gene: TRBV7-9; D gene: .; CDR3 DNA: TGTGCCAGCAGCCCCCCATCGAGAGGTGTGAACACTGAAGCTTTCTTT; CDR3 protein: CASSPPSRGVNTEAFF
clone size: .; J gene: TRBJ1-1; V gene: TRBV6-6; D gene: TRBD1; CDR3 DNA: TGTGCCAGCACAGGGGGCCGGGACAGGGACACTGAAGCTTTCTTT; CDR3 protein: CASTGGRDRDTEAFF
clone size: .; J gene: TRBJ1-5; V gene: TRBV27; D gene: .; CDR3 DNA: TGTGCCAGCAGTAAAAAGGGGGGAAATCAGCCCCAGCATTTT; CDR3 protein: CASSKKGGNQPQHF
clone size: few; J gene: TRBJ1-5; V gene: TRBV28; D gene: .; CDR3 DNA: TGTGCCAGCAGTCCCCTGGACCGGTATAGCAATCAGCCCCAGCATTTT; CDR3 protein: CASSPLDRYSNQPQHF
clone size: .; J gene: TRBJ2-1; V gene: TRBV7-6; D gene: .; CDR3 DNA: TGTGCCAGCAGCTTATGGGGAGAGCAGTTCTTC; CDR3 protein: CASSLWGEQFF
clone size: many; J gene: TRBJ1-5; V gene: TRBV28; D gene: TRBD1; CDR3 DNA: TGTGCCAGCAAGGATATCAAGGGGGCCACGAGTCAGCCCCAGCATTTT; CDR3 protein: CASKDIKGATSQPQHF
clone size: many; J gene: TRBJ1-5; V gene: TRBV7-8; D gene: TRBD1; CDR3 DNA: TGTGCCAGCAGCTTAGCTATCCGGGACAGGGGGAATCAGCCCCAGCATTTT; CDR3 protein: CASSLAIRDRGNQPQHF
clone size: many; J gene: TRBJ2-5; V gene: TRBV7-6; D gene: TRBD2; CDR3 DNA: TGTGCCAGCAGCCTGTCGAGCGGGAGTGGAGAGACCCAGTACTTC; CDR3 protein: CASSLSSGSGETQYF
clone size: .; J gene: TRBJ2-1; V gene: TRBV2; D gene: TRBD1; CDR3 DNA: TGTGCCAGCAGTGTTTGGGGACAGGGATCTGAAAACTACAATGAGCAGTTCTTC; CDR3 protein: CASSVWGQGSENYNEQFF
clone size: .; J gene: TRBJ1-1; V gene: TRBV7-9; D gene: .; CDR3 DNA: TGTGCCAGCAGCTTAGAAGGGGCCCAGCACGAAGCTTTCTTT; CDR3 protein: CASSLEGAQHEAFF
clone size: .; J gene: TRBJ2-1; V gene: TRBV10-3; D gene: .; CDR3 DNA: TGTGCCATCAGTGAGGAGGGCACCTGGGGGGGGGCCCCCTACAATGAGCAGTTCTTC; CDR3 protein: CAISEEGTWGGAPYNEQFF
clone size: .; J gene: TRBJ2-2; V gene: TRBV7-6; D gene: TRBD2; CDR3 DNA: TGTGCCAGCAGCTTAGATGGACTAGCGGGGACCGGGGAGCTGTTTTTT; CDR3 protein: CASSLDGLAGTGELFF
clone size: .; J gene: TRBJ2-1; V gene: TRBV6-9; D gene: TRBD2; CDR3 DNA: TGTGCCAGCAGGACGCGAGGGACTAGCGCCTCCTCTAGCTCCTACAATGAGCAGTTCTTC; CDR3 protein: CASRTRGTSASSSSYNEQFF
clone size: .; J gene: TRBJ2-3; V gene: TRBV27; D gene: .; CDR3 DNA: TGTGCCAGCAACCACGGGGCAAAAAAAGATACGCAGTATTTT; CDR3 protein: CASNHGAKKDTQYF